A single sample gave rise to the 31 T cell receptor beta chains below, sequenced in a study of somatic mutations in cytotoxic T cells in rheumatoid arthritis. Assay: immunoSEQ multiplex PCR; the TCRdb copy retains only in-frame clones and omits some. The sample holds 20,000 or so clones, roughly 85% seen once. Material: CD8+ T cells sorted from blood. These receptors were taken from a woman between 35 and 50 years old with rheumatoid arthritis.

This chain uses TRBV27 with TRBJ2-7, with TRBD2 as a possible D gene (6 bases). Trimming took 9 bases from V and 2 from J, leaving 11 bases between them. Germline CDR1 reads MNHEY; CDR2 reads SMNVEV (reference sequence). The CDR3 is 12 amino acids. CDR3 sequence reads: CASWGGTYEQYF. CDR3 DNA: TGTGCCAGTTGGGGCGGGACCTACGAGCAGTACTTC.

The chain uses TRBV4-1 and TRBJ1-3; D remains unclear. Germline V lookup: CDR1 MGHRA, CDR2 YSYEKL. The length of the CDR3 is 15 residues. Between the trimmed V and J ends, which lost 5 bases and 4 bases, there was a span of 15 bases. CDR3 in amino acids: CASSASRGSGNTIYF. The CDR3 DNA sequence: TGCGCCAGCAGCGCCTCCCGGGGTTCAGGAAACACCATATATTTT.

The V call is TRBV27, the J call TRBJ2-7, with D possibly matching TRBD1 (5 bases). V lost 3 bases to trimming and J lost 1 base, with 10 bases between them. Germline lookup yields CDR1 MNHEY and CDR2 SMNVEV (reference sequence). The CDR3 sequence is 14 residues long. The CDR3 loop is CASSFTGSSYEQYF. The CDR3 DNA reads as TGTGCCAGCAGTTTCACAGGCAGTTCCTACGAGCAGTACTTC.

As DNA, the CDR3 is TGTGCCAGCAGCTTGGGCGGGGGCAGAAACACCATATATTTT. Its protein is CASSLGGGRNTIYF. V usage is TRBV5-6 and J usage is TRBJ1-3; possibly TRBD1 for D (6 bases). CDR3 length: 14 amino acids. CDR1 and CDR2 from the germline V gene are SGHDT and YYEEEE. V gave up 0 bases and J gave up 5 bases, with 9 bases separating them.

The rearrangement links TRBV5-6 to TRBJ2-5, with 8 bases aligning to TRBD1. The J call is in doubt because the DNA end fits TRBJ2-7 better. This CDR3 contains 15 residues. Germline CDR1 is SGHDT and CDR2 is YYEEEE. CDR3: CASSPAGTGSYEQYF. The CDR3 DNA reads TGTGCCAGCAGTCCCGCCGGGACAGGCTCCTACGAGCAGTACTTC.

CDR3 nucleotides: TGCACCAGCAGGCTTGTCCGTTCGACTCAGCGGGAACTCTACGAGCAGTACTTC. Its protein product is CTSRLVRSTQRELYEQYF. The rearrangement links TRBV1 to TRBJ2-7; the table's D call, TRBD2, has no DNA check behind it. TRBV1 is a pseudogene segment. The CDR3 runs 18 residues.

The sample holds a few counts of this clone. The rearrangement joins TRBV30 to TRBJ1-4, with TRBD1 matching 10 bases. The ends lost 2 bases at V and 7 bases at J; junction bases unmatched: 1. From germline, CDR1 is GTSNPN and CDR2 SVGIG (reference sequence). The CDR3 loop spans 13 amino acids. CDR3 sequence: CAWSWDRGEKLFF. The CDR3 DNA is TGTGCCTGGAGTTGGGACAGGGGTGAAAAACTGTTTTTT.

Concerning this clone: The junction and the germline gene differ at one end; a read error may be behind it. The chain uses TRBV4-1 and TRBJ1-1; D is uncertain. Germline CDR1 and CDR2: MGHRA and YSYEKL. The CDR3 spans 13 residues. CDR3 loop: CASSQDVVQAEDF. DNA of the CDR3: TGCGCCAGCAGCCAAGATGTGGTGCAGGCTGAAGACTTT.

The rearrangement links TRBV2 to TRBJ2-7; D may be TRBD1 (5 bases). Per the germline V gene, CDR1 is SNHLY and CDR2 is FYNNEI. The length of the CDR3 is 13 residues. Between the trimmed V and J ends, which lost 7 bases and 4 bases, there was a span of 14 bases. CDR3 sequence reads: CASTPPDSYEQYF. CDR3 DNA: TGTGCCAGCACCCCTCCAGACAGTTACGAGCAGTACTTC.

The V and J genes are TRBV29-1 and TRBJ2-5; 11 nucleotides line up with TRBD2. The CDR3 is made up of 14 amino acids. The V gene's germline CDR1 is SQVTM and CDR2 ANQGSEA. With 7 bases clipped from V and 0 bases from J, the junction kept 4 bases outside the gene matches. The CDR3 DNA follows: TGCAGCGCCGGACTAGCGGGCTACCAAGAGACCCAGTACTTC. This translates into CSAGLAGYQETQYF.

The V call is TRBV7-8, the J call TRBJ2-1; possible D gene TRBD1, 6 bases. V was clipped by 0 bases and J by 7 bases, with 10 bases between them. Germline CDR1 and CDR2: SGHVS and FQNEAQ. This CDR3 is 14 amino acids long. CDR3 loop: CASSLAGTTNEQFF. The CDR3 DNA reads as TGTGCCAGCAGCTTAGCAGGGACAACTAATGAGCAGTTCTTC.

This clone has only one observation. The CDR3 nucleotides read TGTGCCAGCAGCGGGACAATGAACACTGAAGCTTTCTTT. It specifies CASSGTMNTEAFF. The chain has TRBV25-1 and TRBJ1-1; a possible D gene is TRBD1 (6 bases). The CDR3 length is 13 residues. Germline V gene data show CDR1 as MGHDK and CDR2 as SYGVNS. Trimming took off 6 bases at V and 0 bases at J, with 8 bases between the two ends.

This clone showed up just a few times. This CDR3 is CASSQGADSPYGYTF. CDR3 in DNA: TGCGCCAGCAGCCAAGGGGCCGACAGCCCCTATGGCTACACCTTC. This rearrangement joins TRBV4-1 to TRBJ1-2, with D possibly matching TRBD1 (5 bases). Trimming removed 1 base from V and 4 bases from J, with 13 bases in between. Germline values: CDR1 MGHRA, CDR2 YSYEKL. CDR3 length: 15 amino acids.

Only one count was recorded for this clone. V gene TRBV7-3 combines with J gene TRBJ2-3; 14 bases agree with TRBD2. The CDR3 totals 18 residues. Germline values: CDR1 SGHTA, CDR2 FQGTGA. V lost 4 bases, J lost 5 bases, and 11 bases stayed unmatched. CDR3 in amino acids: CASSSGLAGAQAVDTQYF. The CDR3 DNA is TGTGCCAGCAGCTCGGGACTAGCGGGGGCGCAGGCGGTAGATACGCAGTATTTT. The entire variable domain, with the rest obtained from reference TRBV7-3 and TRBJ2-3, is as follows: GAGVSQTPSNKVTEKGKYVELRCDPISGHTALYWYRQSLGQGPEFLIYFQGTGAADDSGLPNDRFFAVRPEGSVSTLKIQRTERGDSAVYLCASSSGLAGAQAVDTQYFGPGTRLTVL.

V gene TRBV13 combines with J gene TRBJ2-1; 13 positions match TRBD2. The V gene end was trimmed by 5 bases and the J gene end by 4 bases; junction bases not matched to a gene: 8. The germline V gene encodes CDR1 PRHDT and CDR2 FYEKMQ (reference sequence). The CDR3 is made up of 17 amino acids. The CDR3 bases are TGTGCCAGCAGCCCCAGACTAGCGGGGGGCACATACAATGAGCAGTTCTTC. Protein product: CASSPRLAGGTYNEQFF.

The chain has TRBV5-1 and TRBJ2-2, with 7 bases identical to TRBD1. Germline lookup yields CDR1 SGHRS and CDR2 YFSETQ. The CDR3 has 15 amino acids. V lost 5 bases, J lost 4 bases, and 8 bases stayed unmatched. The CDR3 DNA reads TGCGCCAGCAGTCTTGACAGGGCTGGCACCGGGGAGCTGTTTTTT. It encodes CASSLDRAGTGELFF. The full variable domain, in which reference TRBV5-1 and TRBJ2-2 provide the parts outside the CDR3, is KAGVTQTPRYLIKTRGQQVTLSCSPISGHRSVSWYQQTPGQGLQFLFEYFSETQRNKGNFPGRFSGRQFSNSRSEMNVSTLELGDSALYLCASSLDRAGTGELFFGEGSRLTVL.

This sequence joins TRBV19 and TRBJ2-3; tentatively, D is TRBD2 (6 bases). Germline CDR1 and CDR2: LNHDA and SQIVND (reference sequence). The CDR3 consists of 15 residues. V was clipped by 1 base and J by 7 bases, with 15 bases between them. CDR3 sequence reads: CASSIAGASDYTQYF. The CDR3 DNA follows: TGTGCCAGTAGTATAGCCGGGGCTAGCGACTATACGCAGTATTTT. Looking up the rest from reference TRBV19 and TRBJ2-3 gives the full variable domain: DGGITQSPKYLFRKEGQNVTLSCEQNLNHDAMYWYRQDPGQGLRLIYYSQIVNDFQKGDIAEGYSVSREKKESFPLTVTSAQKNPTAFYLCASSIAGASDYTQYFGPGTRLTVL.

This chain joins TRBV27 and TRBJ2-1, with TRBD2 identical over 12 bases. Germline-derived CDR1 and CDR2 are MNHEY and SMNVEV (reference sequence). V gave up 4 bases and J gave up 6 bases; unmatched junction bases: 7. CDR3 length equals 16 residues. This CDR3 reads CASSSPLAGGPNEQFF. CDR3 coding DNA: TGTGCCAGCAGTTCACCACTAGCGGGGGGCCCCAATGAGCAGTTCTTC.

This chain joins TRBV5-1 and TRBJ1-1; D unresolved. The length of the CDR3 is 17 residues. Deletions cut 7 bases from V and 3 bases from J, with 25 bases between. Germline CDR1 reads SGHRS; CDR2 reads YFSETQ. The CDR3 spells CASALEIGGIRDTEAFF. In DNA, the CDR3 is TGCGCCAGCGCCCTTGAGATTGGAGGAATACGGGACACTGAAGCTTTCTTT.

The CDR3 DNA follows: TGTGCCAGTACGAGCGGCGGGGCCTGGAATGAGCAGTTCTTC. It yields the protein CASTSGGAWNEQFF. The V and J genes are TRBV19 and TRBJ2-1, with a weak D call TRBD2 (6 bases). This CDR3 has 14 amino acids. The germline V gene has CDR1 LNHDA and CDR2 SQIVND (reference sequence). Trimming took off 7 bases at V and 7 bases at J, with 17 bases between the two ends.

The genes are TRBV7-3 and TRBJ1-3, with D perhaps TRBD1 (5 bases). V shed 4 bases and J shed 8 bases, with 12 bases lying between them. The germline V gene encodes CDR1 SGHTA and CDR2 FQGTGA. This CDR3 spans 13 amino acids. CDR3 residues: CASSSGGSDTIYF. The CDR3 DNA sequence: TGTGCCAGCAGCTCCGGGGGGTCGGACACCATATATTTT.

The chain joins TRBV10-3 to TRBJ1-4; D remains ambiguous. CDR1 and CDR2 from the germline V gene are ENHRY and SYGVKD. The CDR3 extends over 13 amino acids. V shed 10 bases and J shed 0 bases, with 9 bases lying between them. CDR3 residues: CASTPATNEKLFF. The DNA for the CDR3 is TGTGCCAGCACGCCGGCAACTAATGAAAAACTGTTTTTT.

This rearrangement joins TRBV6-7 to TRBJ2-1; D might be TRBD1 (5 bases). TRBV6-7 is flagged as an ORF with uncertain function. The CDR3 contains 13 residues. The ends were cut back, 5 bases at V and 7 bases at J, with 12 bases in the middle. CDR3 DNA sequence: TGTGCCAGCAGTCGGCAGGGAACAAATGAGCAGTTCTTC. Protein product: CASSRQGTNEQFF.

This clone was detected only once. The chain combines TRBV5-4 with TRBJ1-6, with 11 bases matching TRBD1. V lost 4 bases to trimming and J lost 10 bases; unmatched junction nucleotides: 7. CDR3 size: 15 residues. Germline CDR1 SGHNT, CDR2 YYREEE (reference sequence). The CDR3: CASSPPGQGESPLHF. The DNA of the CDR3 is TGTGCCAGCAGCCCTCCGGGACAGGGGGAATCACCCCTCCACTTT.

The chain recombines TRBV2 with TRBJ1-1, with a weak D call TRBD1 (5 bases). The germline gives CDR1 SNHLY, CDR2 FYNNEI. This CDR3 has 13 amino acids. V was trimmed by 7 bases and J by 0 bases, leaving 9 bases between them. CDR3: CASNPGMNTEAFF. CDR3 sequence (DNA): TGTGCCAGCAACCCAGGGATGAACACTGAAGCTTTCTTT. Combining the CDR3 with reference TRBV2 and TRBJ1-1 gives the whole variable domain EPEVTQTPSHQVTQMGQEVILRCVPISNHLYFYWYRQILGQKVEFLVSFYNNEISEKSEIFDDQFSVERPDGSNFTLKIRSTKLEDSAMYFCASNPGMNTEAFFGQGTRLTVV.

The V call is TRBV27, the J call TRBJ2-7; no clear D gene. This CDR3 is built from 13 residues. Germline V gives CDR1 MNHEY, CDR2 SMNVEV (reference sequence). Trimming removed 1 base from V and 3 bases from J, with 7 bases in between. The CDR3 region has the DNA TGTGCCAGCAGTTTATTCGGTAACTACGAGCAGTACTTC. Translating it yields CASSLFGNYEQYF.

This clone appeared a few times. The chain links TRBV6-1 to TRBJ2-3, with D possibly being TRBD2 (6 bases). The CDR3 is 16 amino acids. The germline V gene encodes CDR1 MNHNS and CDR2 SASEGT. Trimming removed 2 bases from V and 1 base from J, with 13 bases in between. This chain's CDR3 is CASSEMNSGRTDTQYF. The CDR3 region has the DNA TGTGCCAGCAGTGAAATGAATAGCGGACGCACAGATACGCAGTATTTT.

The chain joins TRBV6-6 to TRBJ2-7; 7 nucleotides agree with TRBD2. CDR3 length: 15 residues. The J segment lost 2 bases and the V segment lost 2 bases, leaving 6 bases of the junction unmatched. CDR1 and CDR2 (germline): MNHNY, SVGAGI (reference sequence). The CDR3 is CASSYVASGTYEQYF. CDR3 DNA: TGTGCCAGCAGTTACGTGGCTAGCGGAACCTACGAGCAGTACTTC.

This clone appeared a single time. This chain joins TRBV4-1 and TRBJ2-1; 9 bases map to TRBD2. The V gene end was trimmed by 4 bases and the J gene end by 7 bases; junction bases not matched to a gene: 14. The germline V gene has CDR1 MGHRA and CDR2 YSYEKL. The CDR3 extends over 17 amino acids. CDR3 nucleotides: TGCGCCAGCAGCCCCTCGTTGGGGATACTAGCGGGTAATGAGCAGTTCTTC. Its translation: CASSPSLGILAGNEQFF.

V usage is TRBV20-1 and J usage is TRBJ1-1; 9 positions match TRBD1. The trim removed 5 bases at V and 10 bases at J, leaving 2 bases unmatched. In germline, CDR1 is DFQATT, CDR2 SNEGSKA (reference sequence). The CDR3 totals 10 residues. The CDR3 nucleotides are TGCAGTGCTGGGGACAGGGCAGCTTTCTTT. Its translation: CSAGDRAAFF.

This clone was recorded a few times. The V gene is TRBV4-1, the J gene TRBJ2-7, with 9 bases that match TRBD1. Trimming at V came to 3 bases and at J to 9 bases, leaving 9 bases not matched to a gene. CDR1 is MGHRA and CDR2 is YSYEKL in the germline V gene. CDR3 length equals 14 residues. CDR3 nucleotides: TGCGCCAGCAGCCAGGATATTACAGGGGGCGTGCAGTACTTC. Its translation: CASSQDITGGVQYF.